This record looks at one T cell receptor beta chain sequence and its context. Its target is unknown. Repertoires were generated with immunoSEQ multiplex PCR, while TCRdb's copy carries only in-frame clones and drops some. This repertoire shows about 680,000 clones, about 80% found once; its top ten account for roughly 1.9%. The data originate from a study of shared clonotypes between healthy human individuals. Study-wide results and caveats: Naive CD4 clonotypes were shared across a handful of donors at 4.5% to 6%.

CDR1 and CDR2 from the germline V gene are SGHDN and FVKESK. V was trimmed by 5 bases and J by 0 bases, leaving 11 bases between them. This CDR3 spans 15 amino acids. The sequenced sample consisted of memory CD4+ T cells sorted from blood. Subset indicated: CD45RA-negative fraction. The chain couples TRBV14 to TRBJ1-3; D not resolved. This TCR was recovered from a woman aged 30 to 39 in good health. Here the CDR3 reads CASSSGPHSGNTIYF. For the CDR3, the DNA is TGTGCCAGCAGCTCGGGCCCTCACTCTGGAAACACCATATATTTT.